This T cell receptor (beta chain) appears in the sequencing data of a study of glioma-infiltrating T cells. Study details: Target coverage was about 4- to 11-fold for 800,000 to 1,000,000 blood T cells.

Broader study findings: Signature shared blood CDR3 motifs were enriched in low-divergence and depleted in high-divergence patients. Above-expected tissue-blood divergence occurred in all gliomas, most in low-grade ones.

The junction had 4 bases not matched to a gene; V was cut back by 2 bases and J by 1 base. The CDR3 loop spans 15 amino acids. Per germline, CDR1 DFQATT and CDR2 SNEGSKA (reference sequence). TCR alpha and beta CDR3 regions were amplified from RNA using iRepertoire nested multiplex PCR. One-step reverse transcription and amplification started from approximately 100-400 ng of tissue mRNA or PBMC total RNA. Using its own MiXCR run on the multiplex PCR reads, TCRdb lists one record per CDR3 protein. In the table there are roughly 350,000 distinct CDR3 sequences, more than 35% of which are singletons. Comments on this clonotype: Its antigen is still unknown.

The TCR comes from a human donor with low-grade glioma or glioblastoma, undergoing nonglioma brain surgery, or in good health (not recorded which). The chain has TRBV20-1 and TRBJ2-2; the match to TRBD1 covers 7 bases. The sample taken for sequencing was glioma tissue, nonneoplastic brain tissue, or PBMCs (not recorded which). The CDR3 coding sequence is TGCAGTGCTAGAACCGGGACAGAGAACACCGGGGAGCTGTTTTTT. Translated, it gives CSARTGTENTGELFF.